The 21 T cell receptor beta chains in this list originate from one sample, sequenced in a study of low-dose radiotherapy and immunotherapy resistance in tumors. Noted time point: before trial treatment. TRAV- and TRBV-specific primers primed first-strand cDNA, covering alpha and beta chains. TCR amplification ran approximately 20 PCR cycles using constant-region and V-primer adapter primers. MiXCR was run by TCRdb on the reads, yielding one entry per CDR3 protein. The data hold 75,000 to 95,000 distinct CDR3 sequences, with over 15% observed a single time. This specimen consisted of PBMCs, obtained before treatment. Receptors were obtained from a male donor with prostate cancer.

This clonotype was counted many times. J is TRBJ2-6 and V is TRBV29-1; TRBD1 might be the D (5 bases). This CDR3 has 13 amino acids. CDR1 is SQVTM, CDR2 ANQGSEA, per germline. Trimming pared 4 bases from V and 2 bases from J, leaving 6 bases between. The CDR3 reads CSVVRAGANVLTF. The CDR3 region has the DNA TGCAGCGTTGTCAGGGCTGGGGCCAACGTCCTGACTTTC.

This chain connects TRBV2 to TRBJ1-5, with 7 bases that match TRBD1. CDR3 length: 18 amino acids. V gave up 4 bases and J gave up 3 bases; unmatched junction bases: 15. In germline, CDR1 is SNHLY, CDR2 FYNNEI. This chain's CDR3 is CASSGPLRGTEPNQPQHF. The CDR3 DNA reads as TGTGCCAGCAGTGGTCCCCTTCGGGGGACAGAGCCCAATCAGCCCCAGCATTTT.

This clonotype was seen many times. The rearrangement uses TRBV5-5 and TRBJ2-1; perhaps TRBD1 as D (6 bases). The germline V gene has CDR1 SGHKS and CDR2 YYEKEE (reference sequence). The CDR3 length is 13 residues. V lost 5 bases and J 5 bases, leaving 11 bases between the germline ends. CDR3 bases: TGTGCCAGCAGTCGGAAGGGGGACAATGAGCAGTTCTTC. It encodes CASSRKGDNEQFF. Looking up the rest from reference TRBV5-5 and TRBJ2-1 gives the full variable domain: DAGVTQSPTHLIKTRGQQVTLRCSPISGHKSVSWYQQVLGQGPQFIFQYYEKEERGRGNFPDRFSARQFPNYSSELNVNALLLGDSALYLCASSRKGDNEQFFGPGTRLTVL.

This clonotype appeared many times. CDR3 bases: TGTGCCAGCAGTTTAAACAGGGGCAAGTCGGTAGAGGCTTTCTTT. It codes for CASSLNRGKSVEAFF. The genes are TRBV28 and TRBJ1-1; 7 nucleotides match TRBD1. This CDR3 comprises 15 residues. The V segment lost 2 bases and the J segment 11 bases; nucleotides outside the gene matches: 14. Germline V CDR1 and CDR2: MDHEN, SYDVKM.

This clonotype has ten or more counts. The V call is TRBV28, the J call TRBJ1-2, with 8 bases lining up with TRBD1. This CDR3 contains 18 residues. V lost 4 bases and J lost 0; bases outside the gene matches: 13. The germline V gene encodes CDR1 MDHEN and CDR2 SYDVKM. The CDR3 DNA follows: TGTGCCAGCAGTTCGGCCCCAGGGACAGGAGACCCTAACTATGGCTACACCTTC. Its protein is CASSSAPGTGDPNYGYTF.

As for this clonotype: A single base is all that separates this from a far larger clone, so a read error is likely. The V call is TRBV29-1, the J call TRBJ2-1, with TRBD1 matching over 8 bases. The J call may be wrong; the DNA end is better matched by TRBJ2-7. The CDR3 covers 14 residues. The germline gives CDR1 SQVTM, CDR2 ANQGSEA. The CDR3, as DNA: TGCAGCGTTGAAGCGGGACAGGAGACCTACGAGCAGTACTTC. It yields the protein CSVEAGQETYEQYF.

This clonotype was observed many times. The chain has TRBV9 and TRBJ2-4; 8 nucleotides align to TRBD1. Germline CDR1 reads SGDLS; CDR2 reads YYNGEE. J gave up 6 bases and V 4 bases, and 12 bases lay outside the gene matches. CDR3 length equals 16 residues. For the CDR3, the DNA is TGTGCCAGCAGCTCGGAAGGACAGGGTATTGGAAACATTCAGTACTTC. Translating it yields CASSSEGQGIGNIQYF.

The table lists this clonotype with a few counts. V usage is TRBV6-6 and J usage is TRBJ2-3; D call uncertain. CDR3 length equals 13 residues. V was shortened by 6 bases and J by 6 bases, with 13 bases between the two germline ends. Germline V CDR1 and CDR2: MNHNY, SVGAGI (reference sequence). For the CDR3, the DNA is TGTGCCAGCAGGGAACCCCAGCCTGATACGCAGTATTTT. This codes for CASREPQPDTQYF.

At least ten counts were recorded for this clonotype. This chain links TRBV10-3 with TRBJ1-5, with 7 bases fitting TRBD1. V lost 5 bases to trimming and J lost 3 bases; unmatched junction nucleotides: 4. Germline values: CDR1 ENHRY, CDR2 SYGVKD. This CDR3 comprises 14 residues. Here the CDR3 DNA reads TGTGCCATCAGTCCGGGACAGCTCAATCAGCCCCAGCATTTT. Its translation: CAISPGQLNQPQHF.

This clonotype occurred many times. The chain links TRBV5-1 to TRBJ2-3, with unresolved D. Germline V gene lookup returns CDR1 SGHRS and CDR2 YFSETQ. CDR3 size: 15 residues. V lost 0 bases and J lost 0, with 8 bases in between. The CDR3 sequence: CASSLDTASTDTQYF. Here the CDR3 DNA reads TGCGCCAGCAGCTTGGACACGGCTAGCACAGATACGCAGTATTTT.

Regarding this clonotype: A much larger clone sits a single nucleotide away, making a read error possible. The DNA for the CDR3 is TGCAGTGCTAGAGAAGGGGGGTCCCGGGGCTCCTACAATGAGCAGTACTTC. Translating gives CSAREGGSRGSYNEQYF. The chain recombines TRBV20-1 with TRBJ2-5; D possibly uses TRBD1 or TRBD2 (6 bases each). This CDR3 spans 17 amino acids. Deletions cut 0 bases from V and 11 bases from J, with 28 bases between. Germline V gene data show CDR1 as DFQATT and CDR2 as SNEGSKA (reference sequence).

This clonotype was counted ten times or more. The rearrangement links TRBV2 to TRBJ2-1, with 7 bases lining up with TRBD2. V dropped 6 bases and J dropped 10; count of bases not matched to a gene: 9. The CDR3 extends over 13 amino acids. From germline, CDR1 is SNHLY and CDR2 FYNNEI. CDR3 protein: CASRRDAGGEQFF. DNA of the CDR3: TGTGCCAGCAGGCGGGACGCCGGGGGGGAGCAGTTCTTC. The full variable domain, completed using reference TRBV2 and TRBJ2-1, is EPEVTQTPSHQVTQMGQEVILRCVPISNHLYFYWYRQILGQKVEFLVSFYNNEISEKSEIFDDQFSVERPDGSNFTLKIRSTKLEDSAMYFCASRRDAGGEQFFGPGTRLTVL.

The chain links TRBV14 to TRBJ2-4; the D call may be TRBD1 or TRBD2 (5 bases each). Germline CDR1 SGHDN, CDR2 FVKESK. The CDR3 runs 15 residues. Between the trimmed V and J ends, which lost 4 bases and 0 bases, there was a span of 10 bases. In DNA form, the CDR3 reads TGTGCCAGCAGCCCTGCCGGGACAGCCAAAAACATTCAGTACTTC. Translated, it gives CASSPAGTAKNIQYF.

The table lists this clonotype with many counts. The rearrangement joins TRBV28 to TRBJ2-2, with 8 nucleotides matching TRBD2. Losses at the gene ends were 2 bases for V and 6 bases for J; bases not matched to a gene: 8. This CDR3 has 16 residues. The germline V gene has CDR1 MDHEN and CDR2 SYDVKM. CDR3 amino acids: CASSLIAGNLAGELFF. The DNA of the CDR3 is TGTGCCAGCAGTTTAATAGCGGGAAATTTGGCCGGGGAGCTGTTTTTT.

There are many counts of this clonotype. The rearrangement uses TRBV4-3 and TRBJ2-7; D may be TRBD2 (6 bases). This CDR3 has 15 residues. The V gene lost 4 bases and the J gene lost 7 bases, with 20 bases spanning the gap. Germline V gene data show CDR1 as LGHNA and CDR2 as YSLEER. This CDR3 reads CASSPGGLGDGEQYF. Here the CDR3 DNA reads TGCGCCAGCAGCCCCGGGGGTCTCGGGGATGGGGAGCAGTACTTC.

This clonotype has a count of ten or more. V and J are TRBV7-2 and TRBJ2-7; D is uncertain. The V end was cut by 4 bases, the J end by 0 bases, with 10 bases between. The CDR3 runs 14 residues. Germline V gives CDR1 SGHTA, CDR2 FQGNSA. This chain's CDR3 is CASSYAITSYEQYF. CDR3 DNA: TGTGCCAGCAGCTACGCAATAACCTCCTACGAGCAGTACTTC. The whole variable domain, remainder taken from reference TRBV7-2 and TRBJ2-7, is GAGVSQSPSNKVTEKGKDVELRCDPISGHTALYWYRQSLGQGLEFLIYFQGNSAPDKSGLPSDRFSAERTGGSVSTLTIQRTQQEDSAVYLCASSYAITSYEQYFGPGTRLTVT.

The gene calls are TRBV3-1 and TRBJ2-2; 11 bases align to TRBD1. Germline V gene data show CDR1 as LGHDT and CDR2 as YNNKEL (reference sequence). Germline trimming cut 7 bases from V and 2 bases from J; bases unmatched to any gene: 3. This CDR3 contains 15 residues. This CDR3 reads CASTGTGGNTGELFF. The CDR3 region has the DNA TGTGCCAGCACAGGGACAGGGGGTAACACCGGGGAGCTGTTTTTT. Full variable domain (rest looked up from reference TRBV3-1 and TRBJ2-2): DTAVSQTPKYLVTQMGNDKSIKCEQNLGHDTMYWYKQDSKKFLKIMFSYNNKELIINETVPNRFSPKSPDKAHLNLHINSLELGDSAVYFCASTGTGGNTGELFFGEGSRLTVL.

There are many counts of this clonotype. This chain uses TRBV9 with TRBJ2-4, with D maybe TRBD2 (7 bases). The CDR3 runs 18 residues. Deletions cut 3 bases from V and 0 bases from J, with 19 bases between. Germline CDR1 and CDR2: SGDLS and YYNGEE. The CDR3, as DNA: TGTGCCAGCAGCGCCCGTAGTTGGGGGGGGCTAGCCAAAAACATTCAGTACTTC. It codes for CASSARSWGGLAKNIQYF.

This clonotype was counted ten times or more. The V call is TRBV6-1, the J call TRBJ2-2; TRBD2 matches at 9 bases. In germline, CDR1 is MNHNS, CDR2 SASEGT. There are 15 residues in the CDR3. J lost 6 bases, V lost 3 bases, and 5 bases had no gene match. The CDR3 here is CASSEIAGAAGELFF. The CDR3 coding sequence is TGTGCCAGCAGTGAGATAGCGGGAGCCGCCGGGGAGCTGTTTTTT.

The V and J genes are TRBV20-1 and TRBJ1-1, with TRBD1 as a possible D gene (5 bases). The germline CDR1 and CDR2 sequences are DFQATT and SNEGSKA (reference sequence). This CDR3 spans 16 amino acids. Trimming left V 0 bases short and J 2 bases short, with 16 bases between. The CDR3 spells CSAREPTGGVNTEAFF. The CDR3, as DNA: TGCAGTGCTAGAGAACCGACTGGGGGGGTAAACACTGAAGCTTTCTTT.

This clonotype was seen many times. The gene calls are TRBV11-3 and TRBJ2-2, with 7 bases identical to TRBD1. The CDR3 is 14 amino acids. CDR1 and CDR2 from the germline V gene are SGHNT and YENEEA. V was pared by 4 bases and J by 7 bases, with 6 bases of the junction left unmatched. CDR3 in DNA: TGTGCCAGCAGCTCAGACAGGGCGGTCGGGGAGCTGTTTTTT. It translates to CASSSDRAVGELFF. Variable domain in full (rest from reference TRBV11-3 and TRBJ2-2): EAGVVQSPRYKIIEKKQPVAFWCNPISGHNTLYWYLQNLGQGPELLIRYENEEAVDDSQLPKDRFSAERLKGVDSTLKIQPAELGDSAVYLCASSSDRAVGELFFGEGSRLTVL.